This is a list of T cell receptor beta chains from one sample in a study of OX40 agonist ivuxolimab in advanced cancers. Method: immunoSEQ multiplex PCR; TCRdb's copy keeps in-frame clones and lacks some. Of 50,000 to 70,000 clones listed, around 85% were seen once; the top ten hold more than 2.5%. The starting material was CD4+ or CD8+ T cells sorted from blood, obtained in a trial of the OX40 agonist ivuxolimab. Every receptor here comes from an adult with an advanced solid tumor such as melanoma, head and neck, liver or kidney cancer. The CDR3 runs from the conserved cysteine through the conserved F or W. A D gene is named only where the DNA matches it firmly. Only part of the rows carry a size: once, few, many, or a class if the clone is expanded.

.,TRBJ2-7,.,TRBV28,TGTGCCAGCAGTTTGGGGCAGAAGTACGAGCAGTACTTC,CASSLGQKYEQYF
.,TRBJ2-5,TRBD2,TRBV12-5,TGTGCTAGTGGTCCTGGGACTAGCGGGAGGGTGGAGACCCAGTACTTC,CASGPGTSGRVETQYF
.,TRBJ2-3,.,TRBV4-1,TGCGCCAGCAGCCAAGAATTTAGAGGCATCACGCAGTATTTT,CASSQEFRGITQYF
few,TRBJ2-7,.,TRBV21-1,TGTGCCAGCAGCAAAGAGGGGGCTTATCTAGTCGAGCAGTACTTC,CASSKEGAYLVEQYF
.,TRBJ1-2,TRBD1,TRBV19,TGTGCCACAGAACCGGGACAGGGTCCTAACTATGGCTACACCTTC,CATEPGQGPNYGYTF
.,TRBJ2-1,TRBD2,TRBV7-2,TGTGCCAGCAGCTTCAGCGGGAGATTGAGTGAGCAGTTCTTC,CASSFSGRLSEQFF
.,TRBJ1-6,.,TRBV18,TGTGCCAGCTCACCACGGATAACTAATTCACCCCTCCACTTT,CASSPRITNSPLHF
once,TRBJ1-1,.,TRBV19,TGTGCCAGTAGTCCCGGCGGAAGGGTTTGGACTGAAGCTTTCTTT,CASSPGGRVWTEAFF
few,TRBJ2-7,TRBD1,TRBV12-5,TGTGCTAGTGGTTTGGGACAGGGCCTCGGGTACGAGCAGTACTTC,CASGLGQGLGYEQYF
.,TRBJ2-3,TRBD2,TRBV28,TGTGCCAGCAGTCCGGGAGGGACTATCGGTACGCAGTATTTT,CASSPGGTIGTQYF
few,TRBJ1-4,.,TRBV5-1,TGCGCCAGCAGCCTCAGCGGTAATGAAAAACTGTTTTTT,CASSLSGNEKLFF
few,TRBJ2-1,TRBD2,TRBV7-3,TGTGCCAGCAGCTCGGGACTAGCGGGGGGCCAGCAGTTCTTC,CASSSGLAGGQQFF
.,TRBJ2-5,TRBD2,TRBV9,TGTGCCAGCAGCGTAGGTAGTAGCGGGATCGAGACCCAGTACTTC,CASSVGSSGIETQYF
.,TRBJ2-7,TRBD1,TRBV7-2,TGTGCCAGCAGCGCCCGGACAGGGGGCGCCTACGAGCAGTACTTC,CASSARTGGAYEQYF
.,TRBJ2-3,TRBD2,TRBV9,TGTGCCAGCAGCCTAAGCGGGAGGGGGACAGATACGCAGTATTTT,CASSLSGRGTDTQYF